This T cell receptor (beta chain) came from a study of technical replicates of blood from several donors. Libraries were prepared by immunoSEQ multiplex PCR; TCRdb keeps only in-frame clonotypes and omits some of them. The table includes roughly 100,000 clones, 96% detected once. The receptor comes from a human donor in good health. The sequencing sample was made of T cells isolated from PBMCs.

The CDR3 DNA reads TGTGCCAGCAGCTCGTACAGGGGTAGCTCCTACGAGCAGTACTTC. It is translated as CASSSYRGSSYEQYF. This chain connects TRBV11-2 to TRBJ2-7, with 7 bases that match TRBD1. After removal of 4 bases from V and 0 bases from J, the junction contained 6 bases not matched to a gene. This CDR3 region has 15 residues. Germline assignment: CDR1 SGHAT and CDR2 FQNNGV.